The 16 T cell receptor beta chains presented below share a single source sample, sequenced in a study of OX40 agonist ivuxolimab in advanced cancers. Profiled with immunoSEQ multiplex PCR; TCRdb holds only in-frame clones, not every one. The data hold under 75,000 clones, with around nine tenths observed a single time. The sequences come from CD4+ or CD8+ T cells sorted from blood, collected in a trial of the OX40 agonist ivuxolimab. Source of these receptors: an adult with an advanced solid tumor such as melanoma, head and neck, liver or kidney cancer.

The chain has TRBV4-1 and TRBJ1-1; TRBD1 is a possible D gene (5 bases). Germline lookup yields CDR1 MGHRA and CDR2 YSYEKL. With 4 bases removed from V and 0 bases from J, the gap between germline ends came to 15 bases. There are 16 residues in the CDR3. The CDR3 protein is CASSLQSQAMNTEAFF. The CDR3 DNA reads as TGCGCCAGCAGCCTCCAATCACAGGCGATGAACACTGAAGCTTTCTTT.

This chain links TRBV6-6 with TRBJ1-6, with D uncertain. CDR1 is MNHNY and CDR2 is SVGAGI in the germline V gene (reference sequence). V dropped 0 bases and J dropped 5 bases, with 5 bases sitting between them. This CDR3 has 14 amino acids. CDR3 sequence (DNA): TGTGCCAGCAGTTACTCGCCAGATAATTCACCCCTCCACTTT. This gives the protein CASSYSPDNSPLHF.

The V gene is TRBV30, the J gene TRBJ2-7, with unresolved D. V lost 5 bases, J lost 0 bases, and 8 bases lay in between. The CDR3 is made up of 12 amino acids. Germline CDR1 is GTSNPN and CDR2 is SVGIG (reference sequence). The CDR3 DNA reads as TGTGCCTGGGATGGGGACTCCTACGAGCAGTACTTC. Translated: CAWDGDSYEQYF.

This sequence joins TRBV6-5 and TRBJ2-7; D is perhaps TRBD2 (5 bases). Trimming removed 6 bases at V and 0 bases at J, with 12 bases between. The CDR3 spans 14 residues. Germline V CDR1 and CDR2: MNHEY, SVGAGI. CDR3 loop: CASRPEVTSYEQYF. In nucleotides, the CDR3 is TGTGCCAGCAGGCCGGAGGTGACCTCCTACGAGCAGTACTTC.

The chain couples TRBV30 to TRBJ1-1; weak D call: TRBD1 (5 bases). From germline, CDR1 is GTSNPN and CDR2 SVGIG (reference sequence). V was clipped by 0 bases and J by 11 bases, with 10 bases between them. The CDR3 covers 11 residues. In DNA, the CDR3 is TGTGCCTGGAGTGTACAGGTCGAGGCTTTCTTT. Protein sequence: CAWSVQVEAFF.

The rearrangement links TRBV6-5 to TRBJ2-7; no firm D call. Trimming took 0 bases from V and 1 from J, leaving 10 bases between them. Germline values: CDR1 MNHEY, CDR2 SVGAGI. CDR3 length equals 15 residues. CDR3 DNA: TGTGCCAGCAGTTACTCAAGAGGTTGGTCCTACGAGCAGTACTTC. It specifies CASSYSRGWSYEQYF.

The V gene is TRBV7-2, the J gene TRBJ1-1; a weak D match, TRBD1 (5 bases). This CDR3 has 13 residues. The V gene lost 1 base and the J gene lost 8 bases, with 11 bases spanning the gap. Germline V gene data show CDR1 as SGHTA and CDR2 as FQGNSA. In nucleotides, the CDR3 is TGTGCCAGCAGCTTAGGTGGGGGACTCGAAGCTTTCTTT. Protein product: CASSLGGGLEAFF.

The chain couples TRBV7-6 to TRBJ1-5; maybe TRBD1 (5 bases). Germline CDR1 and CDR2: SGHVS and FNYEAQ. Trimming cost V 6 bases and J 7 bases, with 19 bases left between them. The CDR3 consists of 15 residues. The CDR3 protein is CASSYGREETQPQHF. DNA of the CDR3: TGTGCCAGCAGTTACGGCAGGGAAGAAACGCAGCCCCAGCATTTT.

The V gene is TRBV9, the J gene TRBJ2-7; TRBD2 might be the D (6 bases). The CDR3 is made up of 15 amino acids. Trimming took off 0 bases at V and 0 bases at J, with 10 bases between the two ends. From germline, CDR1 is SGDLS and CDR2 YYNGEE. CDR3 nucleotides: TGTGCCAGCAGCGTAGGGGCGGGGACCTCCTACGAGCAGTACTTC. It is translated as CASSVGAGTSYEQYF.

The DNA for the CDR3 is TGTGCCAGCAGTCCTGCGGGACTAGCGGAATACAATGAGCAGTTCTTC. Encoded protein: CASSPAGLAEYNEQFF. The V gene is TRBV28, the J gene TRBJ2-1; 11 bases fit TRBD2. CDR3 length: 16 amino acids. Losses at the gene ends were 5 bases for V and 4 bases for J; bases not matched to a gene: 7. Per the germline V gene, CDR1 is MDHEN and CDR2 is SYDVKM. The entire variable domain, with the rest obtained from reference TRBV28 and TRBJ2-1, is as follows: DVKVTQSSRYLVKRTGEKVFLECVQDMDHENMFWYRQDPGLGLRLIYFSYDVKMKEKGDIPEGYSVSREKKERFSLILESASTNQTSMYLCASSPAGLAEYNEQFFGPGTRLTVL.

This chain connects TRBV29-1 to TRBJ2-7; 11 nucleotides align to TRBD2. Germline values: CDR1 SQVTM, CDR2 ANQGSEA. The trim removed 1 base at V and 5 bases at J, leaving 7 bases unmatched. This CDR3 has 15 residues. CDR3 loop: CSVEGTSGGFDEQYF. In DNA form, the CDR3 reads TGCAGCGTTGAAGGTACTAGCGGGGGTTTCGACGAGCAGTACTTC.

The rearrangement links TRBV6-6 to TRBJ1-2; possibly TRBD1 for D (6 bases). Trimming removed 6 bases from V and 2 bases from J, with 13 bases in between. This CDR3 spans 14 amino acids. Germline loops: CDR1 MNHNY, CDR2 SVGAGI (reference sequence). CDR3 sequence reads: CASSFQGLNYGYTF. CDR3 bases: TGTGCCAGCAGCTTTCAGGGGTTGAACTATGGCTACACCTTC.

This chain uses TRBV7-3 with TRBJ2-5; 10 bases are a match to TRBD2. Germline CDR1 SGHTA, CDR2 FQGTGA. J was trimmed by 4 bases and V by 4 bases; bases with no gene match: 15. The CDR3 loop spans 18 amino acids. CDR3 amino acids: CASSSPSGKREGAETQYF. Here the CDR3 DNA reads TGTGCCAGCAGCTCCCCTTCGGGAAAGCGGGAGGGCGCAGAGACCCAGTACTTC.

The chain joins TRBV19 to TRBJ2-2, with D tentatively TRBD1 (6 bases). Germline assignment: CDR1 LNHDA and CDR2 SQIVND (reference sequence). V was shortened by 6 bases and J by 1 base, with 12 bases between the two germline ends. The CDR3 has 15 amino acids. The CDR3, as DNA: TGTGCCAGTAGGGGGGCAGGGAGGAACACCGGGGAGCTGTTTTTT. Protein sequence: CASRGAGRNTGELFF. The full variable domain, rest sourced from reference TRBV19 and TRBJ2-2, is DGGITQSPKYLFRKEGQNVTLSCEQNLNHDAMYWYRQDPGQGLRLIYYSQIVNDFQKGDIAEGYSVSREKKESFPLTVTSAQKNPTAFYLCASRGAGRNTGELFFGEGSRLTVL.

This chain connects TRBV15 to TRBJ2-3; D is unclear. Germline V gives CDR1 LNHNV, CDR2 YYDKDF (reference sequence). V was cut by 0 bases and J by 7 bases, with 11 bases left in between. This CDR3 region has 14 residues. CDR3 sequence: CATSRDRSLNTQYF. The DNA for the CDR3 is TGTGCCACCAGCAGAGACAGGTCCCTAAATACGCAGTATTTT.

The CDR3 sequence: CASSILGVSYGYTF. For the CDR3, the DNA is TGTGCCAGTAGTATCTTGGGAGTTTCCTATGGCTACACCTTC. The genes are TRBV19 and TRBJ1-2; no clear D. Between the trimmed V and J ends, which lost 3 bases and 4 bases, there was a span of 12 bases. The CDR3 sequence is 14 residues long. In germline, CDR1 is LNHDA, CDR2 SQIVND (reference sequence).